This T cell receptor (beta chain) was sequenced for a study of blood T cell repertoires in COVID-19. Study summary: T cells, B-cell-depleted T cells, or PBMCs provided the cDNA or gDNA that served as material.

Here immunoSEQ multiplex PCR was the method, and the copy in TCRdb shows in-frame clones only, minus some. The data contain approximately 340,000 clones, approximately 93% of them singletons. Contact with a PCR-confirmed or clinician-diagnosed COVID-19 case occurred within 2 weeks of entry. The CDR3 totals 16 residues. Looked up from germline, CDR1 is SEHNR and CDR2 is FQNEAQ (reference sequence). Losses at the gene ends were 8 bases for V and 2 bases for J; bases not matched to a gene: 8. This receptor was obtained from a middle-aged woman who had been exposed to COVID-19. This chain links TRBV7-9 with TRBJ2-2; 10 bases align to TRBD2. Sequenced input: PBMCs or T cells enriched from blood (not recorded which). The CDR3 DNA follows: TGTGCCAGCCCCCCTACTAGCGGGGCAAACACCGGGGAGCTGTTTTTT. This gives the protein CASPPTSGANTGELFF.